This record covers a single T cell receptor (beta chain). Its antigen is as yet unknown. This specimen belongs to a study of response to subunit inactivated influenza vaccine. Study results and caveats: Each seasonal influenza vaccination recruits few new T cells, the authors suggested.

TCRdb analysed the RT-PCR reads with MiXCR anew, one entry per CDR3 protein. The data hold roughly 780,000 distinct CDR3 sequences, with approximately 18% observed a single time. After removal of 5 bases from V and 4 bases from J, the junction contained 4 bases not matched to a gene. This CDR3 is built from 13 residues. Germline CDR1 reads GTSNPN; CDR2 reads SVGIG (reference sequence). The receptor was isolated from a man in his fifties or sixties who received an inactivated influenza vaccine. The chain combines TRBV30 with TRBJ2-1; 8 positions match TRBD1. The sample here was PBMCs from blood, taken roughly 5 days after vaccination. The CDR3, as DNA: TGTGCCTGGGGGACAGGTTTATACAATGAGCAGTTCTTC. Translation: CAWGTGLYNEQFF.